This T cell receptor (beta chain) was obtained from a study of blood T cells in healthy people across ages. Together with a sample-barcoded 5' primer, a J-beta primer mix was included in a second PCR lasting about 7 to 11 cycles. Using its own MiXCR run on the 5' RACE reads, TCRdb lists one record per CDR3 protein. Altogether roughly 1,700,000 distinct CDR3 sequences are present, over 25% being singletons, with the ten largest covering roughly 8%. Collection of around 10 milliliters of peripheral blood was performed for each donor. With 0 bases removed from V and 6 bases from J, the gap between germline ends came to 12 bases. This CDR3 is built from 15 residues. Germline CDR1 and CDR2: DFQATT and SNEGSKA (reference sequence). This clonotype has just a few counts. The antigen remains undetermined. Study conclusions and caveats: Since the PBMCs were unsorted, naive and antigen-experienced cells could not be conclusively compared. Roughly linearly, TCR beta diversity per million T cells fell as age increased. It was not known whether donors were CMV positive (a possible confounder of expanded clonotype changes).

This receptor was taken from a woman in her twenties or thirties in good health. The sequencing input was blood. The V gene is TRBV20-1, the J gene TRBJ1-6; TRBD1 might be the D (5 bases). The CDR3 DNA reads as TGCAGTGCTAGAGAGACAGCGAATCGTAATTCACCCCTCCACTTT. Amino acid sequence: CSARETANRNSPLHF.